What follows are 26 T cell receptor beta chains derived from one specimen sequenced in a study of T cells after yellow fever vaccination. TCRdb recomputed calls from the 5' RACE reads with MiXCR, one row per CDR3 protein. The sample holds roughly 170,000 distinct CDR3 sequences; approximately 9.7% are singletons and the top ten take about a third. Material: CD8+ T cells sorted from PBMCs, obtained 45 days after the yellow fever booster vaccination. The receptors derive from a man younger than 35 who received the YFV17D yellow fever vaccine.

The rearrangement uses TRBV9 and TRBJ2-3; no reliable D call. The length of the CDR3 is 15 residues. V dropped 0 bases and J dropped 0 bases, with 8 bases sitting between them. Germline CDR1 reads SGDLS; CDR2 reads YYNGEE. CDR3 sequence reads: CASSVGQSSTDTQYF. The CDR3 DNA is TGTGCCAGCAGCGTAGGTCAATCTAGCACAGATACGCAGTATTTT. Full variable domain (missing parts from reference TRBV9 and TRBJ2-3): DSGVTQTPKHLITATGQRVTLRCSPRSGDLSVYWYQQSLDQGLQFLIQYYNGEERAKGNILERFSAQQFPDLHSELNLSSLELGDSALYFCASSVGQSSTDTQYFGPGTRLTVL.

This clonotype was seen at least ten times. The chain combines TRBV27 with TRBJ2-1; D uncertain. The CDR3 sequence is 13 residues long. Trimming took off 8 bases at V and 0 bases at J, with 8 bases between the two ends. CDR1 MNHEY and CDR2 SMNVEV come from the germline V gene (reference sequence). CDR3 in amino acids: CASGTVSYNEQFF. The CDR3, as DNA: TGTGCCAGCGGCACGGTCTCCTACAATGAGCAGTTCTTC.

This clonotype was seen a handful of times. The V gene is TRBV20-1, the J gene TRBJ1-6, with D tentatively TRBD1 (5 bases). CDR1 is DFQATT, CDR2 SNEGSKA, per germline (reference sequence). Trimming cost V 0 bases and J 9 bases, with 15 bases left between them. CDR3 length equals 15 residues. The CDR3 loop is CSARDGGLWGSPLHF. CDR3 DNA: TGCAGTGCTAGAGATGGGGGACTTTGGGGTTCACCCCTCCACTTT.

The chain recombines TRBV27 with TRBJ2-1; the match to TRBD2 covers 11 bases. CDR1 is MNHEY, CDR2 SMNVEV, per germline (reference sequence). This CDR3 has 15 residues. J lost 7 bases, V lost 6 bases, and 8 bases had no gene match. CDR3 nucleotides: TGTGCCAGCAGACGTAGCGGGGGGGTACAAAATGAGCAGTTCTTC. It encodes CASRRSGGVQNEQFF.

This clonotype was detected only a few times. J is TRBJ2-2 and V is TRBV4-1; 7 bases fit TRBD1. Losses at the gene ends were 0 bases for V and 0 bases for J; bases not matched to a gene: 16. CDR3 length equals 21 residues. Germline loops: CDR1 MGHRA, CDR2 YSYEKL. DNA of the CDR3: TGCGCCAGCAGCCAAGATTTTAGGGGGACAGCGTATTATACGAACACCGGGGAGCTGTTTTTT. Residues: CASSQDFRGTAYYTNTGELFF.

This clonotype was recorded many times. The rearrangement joins TRBV13 to TRBJ2-5; D might be TRBD2 (6 bases). Germline CDR1 and CDR2: PRHDT and FYEKMQ (reference sequence). Trimming removed 5 bases from V and 5 bases from J, with 15 bases in between. This CDR3 region has 14 residues. CDR3 DNA sequence: TGTGCCAGCAGCCAGGGACTTCCGTGGGAGACCCAGTACTTC. It is translated as CASSQGLPWETQYF.

This clonotype was observed a handful of times. The chain employs TRBV28 and TRBJ2-5; weak D call: TRBD2 (5 bases). CDR1 is MDHEN, CDR2 SYDVKM, per germline. The CDR3 is 14 residues long. V dropped 3 bases and J dropped 0 bases, with 8 bases sitting between them. The CDR3 is CASSFGEYQETQYF. The CDR3, as DNA: TGTGCCAGCAGTTTCGGGGAGTACCAAGAGACCCAGTACTTC.

The chain uses TRBV20-1 and TRBJ2-1; D may be TRBD2 (6 bases). Looked up from germline, CDR1 is DFQATT and CDR2 is SNEGSKA (reference sequence). This CDR3 region has 16 residues. Trimming shortened V by 5 bases and J by 0 bases, and 17 bases separated the two germline ends. The CDR3 DNA reads as TGCAGTGCTGGGGGGATAAGAATCCGCTCCTACAATGAGCAGTTCTTC. Amino acids: CSAGGIRIRSYNEQFF.

V is TRBV7-9 and J is TRBJ2-5, with 8 bases aligning to TRBD2. This CDR3 region has 17 residues. Trimming took 1 base from V and 3 from J; bases not matched to a gene: 10. Per the germline V gene, CDR1 is SEHNR and CDR2 is FQNEAQ (reference sequence). The DNA of the CDR3 is TGTGCCAGCAGCTTAGGTCCAGGCGTACTAGCGGAAGAGACCCAGTACTTC. This sequence encodes CASSLGPGVLAEETQYF.

This chain links TRBV11-2 with TRBJ1-2; D is ambiguous. V was pared by 3 bases and J by 5 bases, with 16 bases between. Germline loops: CDR1 SGHAT, CDR2 FQNNGV. This CDR3 comprises 15 residues. The DNA for the CDR3 is TGTGCCAGCAGCTTTCTTGGCTCCCCCCGGTATGGCTACACCTTC. It encodes CASSFLGSPRYGYTF.

This clonotype was seen more than once but under ten times. CDR3 sequence (DNA): TGCAGTGCTAGGGCAGGGGGCGCGAGGTACAATGAGCAGTTCTTC. Its translation is CSARAGGARYNEQFF. This chain links TRBV20-1 with TRBJ2-1, with 8 bases aligning to TRBD1. Unmatched junction bases numbered 8, after V lost 3 bases and J lost 4 bases. Germline V CDR1 and CDR2: DFQATT, SNEGSKA (reference sequence). The CDR3 is 15 residues long.

About this clonotype: This may arise from a read error, as a much more abundant clone is one base away. The CDR3 protein is CASSQIWALNEQFF. CDR3 coding DNA: TGTGCCAGCAGCCAAATTTGGGCGCTCAATGAGCAGTTCTTC. The chain combines TRBV3-1 with TRBJ2-1; D unresolved. The CDR3 length is 14 residues. The germline V gene has CDR1 LGHDT and CDR2 YNNKEL (reference sequence). Trimming took 2 bases from V and 6 from J, leaving 11 bases between them.

V gene TRBV20-1 combines with J gene TRBJ2-7, with D hard to call. Germline V gene data show CDR1 as DFQATT and CDR2 as SNEGSKA (reference sequence). The CDR3 runs 14 residues. Trimming shortened V by 0 bases and J by 0 bases, and 9 bases separated the two germline ends. The CDR3 nucleotides are TGCAGTGCTAGAGATCGGATTAGCTCCTACGAGCAGTACGTC. This gives the protein CSARDRISSYEQYV.

The chain has TRBV4-1 and TRBJ2-1; TRBD1 aligns across 7 bases. Germline V gives CDR1 MGHRA, CDR2 YSYEKL. The J segment lost 2 bases and the V segment lost 4 bases, leaving 11 bases of the junction unmatched. The CDR3 extends over 17 amino acids. The CDR3 DNA reads as TGCGCCAGCAGCCGCCAGGGAACAGGGGCGGCCTACAATGAGCAGTTCTTC. As protein: CASSRQGTGAAYNEQFF.

In this sample, this clonotype turned up a few times. CDR3: CASSLARTGGLNIQYF. The CDR3 coding sequence is TGTGCCAGCAGCTTAGCGCGAACAGGGGGCTTAAACATTCAGTACTTC. The V call is TRBV7-9, the J call TRBJ2-4; 9 bases fit TRBD1. The ends lost 0 bases at V and 6 bases at J; junction bases unmatched: 6. Germline values: CDR1 SEHNR, CDR2 FQNEAQ (reference sequence). The CDR3 has 16 amino acids.

V gene TRBV7-9 combines with J gene TRBJ1-2; 7 nucleotides align to TRBD1. The V segment lost 7 bases and the J segment 5 bases; nucleotides outside the gene matches: 7. CDR1 and CDR2 (germline): SEHNR, FQNEAQ (reference sequence). The CDR3 has 13 residues. The CDR3 region is CASTLDRAYGYTF. CDR3 nucleotides: TGTGCCAGCACCCTAGACAGGGCTTATGGCTACACCTTC.

The table lists this clonotype with a few counts. This chain connects TRBV5-4 to TRBJ2-7; possible D gene TRBD2, 6 bases. Trimming stripped 0 bases from V and 1 base from J, with 8 bases between. This CDR3 contains 14 residues. In germline, CDR1 is SGHNT, CDR2 YYREEE (reference sequence). Here the CDR3 reads CASSLGGESYEQYF. DNA for the CDR3: TGTGCCAGCAGCTTGGGCGGGGAGTCCTACGAGCAGTACTTC.

The chain is built from TRBV29-1 and TRBJ2-3; D remains unclear. V was cut by 2 bases and J by 1 base, with 4 bases left in between. CDR1 is SQVTM and CDR2 is ANQGSEA in the germline V gene. CDR3 length: 12 amino acids. CDR3 region: CSVEQGTDTQYF. The CDR3 nucleotides read TGCAGCGTTGAACAAGGCACAGATACGCAGTATTTT.

The V gene is TRBV15, the J gene TRBJ1-3; TRBD1 might be the D (5 bases). V shed 2 bases and J shed 4 bases, with 6 bases lying between them. CDR1 is LNHNV, CDR2 YYDKDF, per germline (reference sequence). The CDR3 sequence is 13 residues long. CDR3 sequence: CATSRRTGNTIYF. The CDR3 nucleotides read TGTGCCACCAGCAGACGGACAGGAAACACCATATATTTT. Supplemented by reference TRBV15 and TRBJ1-3, the full variable domain reads DAMVIQNPRYQVTQFGKPVTLSCSQTLNHNVMYWYQQKSSQAPKLLFHYYDKDFNNEADTPDNFQSRRPNTSFCFLDIRSPGLGDTAMYLCATSRRTGNTIYFGEGSWLTVV.

The gene calls are TRBV7-9 and TRBJ2-3; D call uncertain. The CDR3 runs to 15 residues. Trimming left V 1 base short and J 4 bases short, with 12 bases between. Germline V gene data show CDR1 as SEHNR and CDR2 as FQNEAQ (reference sequence). CDR3 coding DNA: TGTGCCAGCAGCTTAGACCCTCTAGGAGCAGATACGCAGTATTTT. Protein sequence: CASSLDPLGADTQYF.

This CDR3 reads CASSQRGNEQFF. The CDR3 region has the DNA TGCGCCAGCAGCCAACGGGGGAATGAGCAGTTCTTC. The chain combines TRBV4-1 with TRBJ2-1; D may be TRBD2 (6 bases). CDR3 length: 12 amino acids. CDR1 MGHRA and CDR2 YSYEKL come from the germline V gene. Trimming took 2 bases from V and 7 from J, leaving 6 bases between them.

This chain joins TRBV6-5 and TRBJ2-3; D not resolved. Germline V gives CDR1 MNHEY, CDR2 SVGAGI. CDR3 length: 15 amino acids. V was pared by 6 bases and J by 0 bases, with 13 bases between. CDR3 in DNA: TGTGCCAGCAGGGCCGAACTGGGGAGCACAGATACGCAGTATTTT. Protein product: CASRAELGSTDTQYF.

The V call is TRBV12-3 or TRBV12-4, the J call TRBJ1-4; D not certain. Between the trimmed V and J ends, which lost 7 bases and 4 bases, there was a span of 13 bases. The CDR3 is made up of 14 amino acids. CDR3 sequence reads: CASTRRKGNEKLFF. The CDR3 coding sequence is TGTGCCAGCACCCGGAGAAAGGGTAATGAAAAACTGTTTTTT.

There are a few counts of this clonotype. The chain employs TRBV5-1 and TRBJ2-2; 7 bases line up with TRBD1. Germline V gene sequence: CDR1 SGHRS, CDR2 YFSETQ. The CDR3 extends over 13 amino acids. Unmatched junction bases numbered 4, after V lost 5 bases and J lost 6 bases. The CDR3, as DNA: TGCGCCAGCAGTAACAGGGGCGCCGGGGAGCTGTTTTTT. Its translation is CASSNRGAGELFF.

This clonotype was detected a few times. V and J are TRBV6-2 or TRBV6-3 and TRBJ1-5; D remains ambiguous. The CDR3 loop spans 15 amino acids. CDR1 and CDR2 from the germline V gene are MNHEY and SVGEGT. Trimming shortened V by 6 bases and J by 0 bases, and 12 bases separated the two germline ends. The CDR3 loop reads CASRGGFYSNQPQHF. DNA of the CDR3: TGTGCCAGCAGGGGAGGCTTTTATAGCAATCAGCCCCAGCATTTT.

This clonotype was counted many times. The V call is TRBV5-1, the J call TRBJ2-3; maybe TRBD1 (6 bases). CDR1 is SGHRS and CDR2 is YFSETQ in the germline V gene. Trimming shortened V by 4 bases and J by 0 bases, and 18 bases separated the two germline ends. The CDR3 length is 17 residues. In DNA form, the CDR3 reads TGCGCCAGCAGCGGGAACCCGGGACAAACTAGCACAGATACGCAGTATTTT. The encoded protein is CASSGNPGQTSTDTQYF.